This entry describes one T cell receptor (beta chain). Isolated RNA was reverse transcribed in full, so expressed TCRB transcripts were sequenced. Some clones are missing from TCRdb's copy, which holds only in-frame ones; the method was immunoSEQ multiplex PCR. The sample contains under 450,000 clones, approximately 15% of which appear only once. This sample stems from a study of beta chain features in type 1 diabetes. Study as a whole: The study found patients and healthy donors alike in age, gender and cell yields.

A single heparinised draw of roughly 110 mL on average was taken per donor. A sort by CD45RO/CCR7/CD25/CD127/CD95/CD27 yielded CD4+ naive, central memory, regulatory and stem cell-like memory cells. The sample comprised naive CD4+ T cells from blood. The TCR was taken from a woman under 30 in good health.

CDR3 protein: CASSGQGAISTDTQYF. DNA for the CDR3: TGTGCCAGCAGTGGACAGGGGGCGATTAGCACAGATACGCAGTATTTT. The chain has TRBV2 and TRBJ2-3, with 10 positions matching TRBD1. The trim removed 4 bases at V and 0 bases at J, leaving 4 bases unmatched. CDR1 and CDR2 from the germline V gene are SNHLY and FYNNEI. The CDR3 totals 16 residues.